This is a list of T cell receptor beta chains from one sample in a study of T-cell memory formation after mild COVID-19. TCRdb re-called the 5' RACE reads through MiXCR, storing one row per CDR3 protein. The data contain some 50,000 distinct CDR3 sequences, 27% of them singletons. Material for sequencing was PBMCs or a T cell subset sorted from them (not recorded which). All receptors come from a man aged 18 to 29 who had mild COVID-19 (a few samples of this study predate the infection). Cell type and time point are not known. The CDR3 runs from the conserved cysteine through the conserved F or W. The D gene is left open where the match is weak. Clone sizes are given selectively: once, few, many, or a class where the clone is expanded.

-,TRBV9,once,TRBJ2-3,CASSPQSTDTQYF,TGTGCCAGCAGCCCTCAATCCACAGATACGCAGTATTTT
-,TRBV7-6,few,TRBJ1-1,CASSVDGTEAFF,TGTGCCAGCAGCGTTGATGGAACTGAAGCTTTCTTT
-,TRBV7-8,-,TRBJ1-2,CASSLGSGGGGYTF,TGTGCCAGCAGCTTAGGCTCAGGAGGCGGCGGCTACACCTTC
TRBD2,TRBV9,-,TRBJ2-3,CASSVGGTTLEQYF,TGTGCCAGCAGCGTAGGAGGGACTACCCTCGAGCAGTATTTT
TRBD2,TRBV6-4,-,TRBJ2-1,CASSDSSGGNNEQFF,TGTGCCAGCAGTGACTCAAGCGGGGGGAACAATGAGCAGTTCTTC
-,TRBV6-5,-,TRBJ1-6,CASRPGSNSPLHF,TGTGCCAGCCGGCCGGGATCTAATTCACCCCTCCACTTT
-,TRBV7-2,-,TRBJ2-2,CASSLAASWELFF,TGTGCCAGCAGCTTAGCGGCGAGCTGGGAGCTGTTTTTT
TRBD2,TRBV29-1,few,TRBJ2-3,CSVEAIAGQTGDTQYF,TGCAGCGTTGAGGCTATAGCGGGGCAAACGGGAGATACGCAGTATTTT
-,TRBV11-2,few,TRBJ2-2,CASSPLSGELFF,TGTGCCAGCAGCCCACTCTCCGGGGAGCTGTTTTTT
TRBD2,TRBV4-1,-,TRBJ2-1,CASSHSQRGGSGNEQFF,TGCGCCAGCAGCCATTCCCAGCGGGGGGGCTCGGGAAATGAGCAGTTCTTC
-,TRBV7-9,-,TRBJ1-4,CASSLQAWDEKLFF,TGTGCCAGCAGCTTACAGGCGTGGGATGAAAAACTGTTTTTT
-,TRBV4-1,few,TRBJ2-1,CASSQGVSNEQFF,TGCGCCAGCAGCCAAGGTGTCAGCAATGAGCAGTTCTTC
-,TRBV9,many,TRBJ2-2,CASFRENTGELFF,TGTGCCAGCTTTAGGGAAAACACCGGGGAGCTGTTTTTT
-,TRBV7-9,-,TRBJ2-5,CASSLSGDGQETQYF,TGTGCCAGCAGCTTATCAGGGGACGGGCAAGAGACCCAGTACTTC
-,TRBV9,-,TRBJ2-7,CASSPTGTQAYEQYF,TGTGCCAGCAGCCCAACCGGGACGCAGGCCTACGAGCAGTACTTC
-,TRBV4-1,few,TRBJ2-2,CASMGKGGISGELFF,TGCGCCAGCATGGGAAAGGGCGGGATCTCCGGGGAGCTGTTTTTT
-,TRBV5-5,few,TRBJ2-1,CASSLKYNEQFF,TGTGCCAGCAGCCTAAAATACAATGAGCAGTTCTTC
TRBD2,TRBV4-3,many,TRBJ2-5,CASSQDWSGGATETQYF,TGCGCCAGCAGCCAAGATTGGAGCGGGGGGGCCACAGAGACCCAGTACTTC
TRBD1,TRBV6-5,-,TRBJ2-2,CASSYSTGGGTGELFF,TGTGCCAGCAGTTACTCGACAGGGGGAGGCACCGGGGAGCTGTTTTTT
-,TRBV12-3/TRBV12-4,medium-sized,TRBJ1-2,CASSFNSLRGYTF,TGTGCCAGCAGTTTTAACAGCTTGAGGGGCTACACCTTC
-,TRBV4-1,-,TRBJ2-7,CASSQEAGGYEQYF,TGCGCCAGCAGCCAAGAAGCTGGGGGCTACGAGCAGTACTTC
-,TRBV7-6,few,TRBJ2-1,CASSLARGDEQFF,TGTGCCAGCAGCTTAGCCAGGGGAGATGAGCAGTTCTTC
-,TRBV20-1,-,TRBJ1-2,CSARDRDGANYGYTF,TGCAGTGCCAGAGACCGGGACGGCGCTAACTATGGCTACACCTTC
-,TRBV5-1,few,TRBJ2-3,CASSAGTEDTQYF,TGCGCCAGCAGCGCGGGGACCGAGGATACGCAGTATTTT
-,TRBV14,few,TRBJ1-6,CASSQDPVTHHF,TGTGCCAGCAGCCAAGACCCCGTGACTCACCACTTT
TRBD1,TRBV12-3/TRBV12-4,few,TRBJ2-7,CASSYGTGLYEQYF,TGTGCCAGCAGCTATGGGACAGGGCTTTACGAGCAGTACTTC
TRBD2,TRBV4-3,-,TRBJ2-3,CASSQAGLAGAYTDTQYF,TGCGCCAGCAGCCAAGCGGGACTAGCGGGGGCCTACACAGATACGCAGTATTTT
TRBD2,TRBV27,once,TRBJ2-3,CASSVSGGGADTQYF,TGTGCCAGCAGTGTTAGCGGGGGGGGGGCAGATACGCAGTATTTT